A single sample is the source of the 7 T cell receptor beta chains below, sequenced in a study of beta chain features in type 1 diabetes. Findings and limits, study-wide: TCRB CDR3 length was moderately but significantly reduced in all four CD4+ subsets of Type 1 diabetes patients.

The whole isolated RNA underwent reverse transcription, so sequencing captured expressed TCRB transcripts. Clones were sequenced by immunoSEQ multiplex PCR, and TCRdb holds only the in-frame ones, with some missing. The sample has about 340,000 clones; about a tenth are singletons. Antigen specificity for these receptors is unknown. Sequencing used central memory CD4+ T cells from blood. Every receptor here comes from a man aged 30 to 45 with type 1 diabetes.

This clone was seen only a few times. The V gene is TRBV10-3, the J gene TRBJ1-3, with D tentatively TRBD1 (6 bases). The V end was cut by 3 bases, the J end by 3 bases, with 9 bases between. The CDR3 sequence is 14 residues long. Germline V gene sequence: CDR1 ENHRY, CDR2 SYGVKD. The CDR3 DNA follows: TGTGCCATCAGTGATGGACAGAGTGGAAACACCATATATTTT. It is translated as CAISDGQSGNTIYF.

This clone came up a few times. The rearrangement uses TRBV7-2 and TRBJ2-2; no reliable D call. CDR3 size: 15 residues. Germline V gives CDR1 SGHTA, CDR2 FQGNSA. V lost 1 base to trimming and J lost 1 base, with 7 bases between them. CDR3 sequence reads: CASSLVGGNTGELFF. The DNA of the CDR3 is TGTGCCAGCAGCTTAGTAGGCGGGAACACCGGGGAGCTGTTTTTT. The variable domain in full, completed from reference TRBV7-2 and TRBJ2-2, reads GAGVSQSPSNKVTEKGKDVELRCDPISGHTALYWYRQSLGQGLEFLIYFQGNSAPDKSGLPSDRFSAERTGGSVSTLTIQRTQQEDSAVYLCASSLVGGNTGELFFGEGSRLTVL.

The chain uses TRBV2 and TRBJ2-7, with 8 nucleotides matching TRBD2. The CDR3 spans 14 residues. V was pared by 7 bases and J by 2 bases, with 7 bases of the junction left unmatched. Germline CDR1 is SNHLY and CDR2 is FYNNEI. The DNA for the CDR3 is TGTGCCAGCAAATTGGCGGGGGGCCCCTACGAGCAGTACTTC. This gives the protein CASKLAGGPYEQYF.

This clone was seen a few times. The DNA of the CDR3 is TGTGCCAGCAGCCCGAGACAGAAAGAGCAGTACTTC. Protein: CASSPRQKEQYF. This chain links TRBV7-9 with TRBJ2-7; possible D gene TRBD1, 5 bases. Germline CDR1 SEHNR, CDR2 FQNEAQ (reference sequence). Trimming shortened V by 5 bases and J by 7 bases, and 12 bases separated the two germline ends. This CDR3 is 12 amino acids long.

This rearrangement joins TRBV5-1 to TRBJ1-5; the D gene is possibly TRBD1 (5 bases). Germline V gene sequence: CDR1 SGHRS, CDR2 YFSETQ. Trimming stripped 0 bases from V and 1 base from J, with 14 bases between. This CDR3 comprises 17 residues. CDR3 sequence reads: CASSLEGLGGSNQPQHF. The CDR3, as DNA: TGCGCCAGCAGCTTGGAAGGACTCGGGGGAAGCAATCAGCCCCAGCATTTT. Variable domain in full (rest from reference TRBV5-1 and TRBJ1-5): KAGVTQTPRYLIKTRGQQVTLSCSPISGHRSVSWYQQTPGQGLQFLFEYFSETQRNKGNFPGRFSGRQFSNSRSEMNVSTLELGDSALYLCASSLEGLGGSNQPQHFGDGTRLSIL.

In its sample, this clone was seen a few times. J is TRBJ2-5 and V is TRBV27; tentatively, D is TRBD1 or TRBD2 (5 bases each). The CDR3 has 13 residues. Trimming removed 5 bases from V and 5 bases from J, with 12 bases in between. Germline CDR1 is MNHEY and CDR2 is SMNVEV (reference sequence). CDR3 amino acids: CASSPGTAETQYF. The CDR3 DNA reads TGTGCCAGCAGTCCGGGGACCGCGGAGACCCAGTACTTC.

This clone came up a few times. The chain has TRBV9 and TRBJ2-3, with D possibly TRBD2 on 7 matching bases. V lost 4 bases and J 6 bases, leaving 15 bases between the germline ends. Germline CDR1 and CDR2: SGDLS and YYNGEE. CDR3 size: 14 residues. CDR3 amino acids: CASSSKGGEDTQYF. The CDR3 DNA follows: TGTGCCAGCAGCTCCAAAGGGGGGGAGGATACGCAGTATTTT.